This T cell receptor (beta chain) was identified in a study of blood T cell repertoires in COVID-19. Study-wide background: Sites in the United States, Italy and Spain provided acute and convalescent COVID-19 samples. PBMCs, B-cell-depleted T cells, or T cells provided the cDNA or gDNA that made up the material.

The CDR3 totals 14 residues. Trimming removed 7 bases from V and 9 bases from J, with 16 bases in between. Germline V gene lookup returns CDR1 MNHEY and CDR2 SVGAGI. In the original processing: Nucleated cell number was recorded as an estimate derived from reference gene primer amplification. Repertoires were generated with immunoSEQ multiplex PCR, while TCRdb's copy carries only in-frame clones and drops some. V and J calls plus clone size are reproduced from that table; the DNA served to infer D and trimming. This repertoire shows around 110,000 clones, about four fifths found once; its top ten account for around 4.4%.

The sequenced sample was peripheral blood. The chain employs TRBV6-5 and TRBJ1-6, with a possible D match to TRBD1 (5 bases). The origin of this receptor is a man between 65 and 79 years old with acute or convalescent COVID-19. The CDR3: CASIGGGPGSPLHF. CDR3 in DNA: TGTGCCAGCATCGGGGGGGGTCCCGGTTCACCCCTCCACTTT.